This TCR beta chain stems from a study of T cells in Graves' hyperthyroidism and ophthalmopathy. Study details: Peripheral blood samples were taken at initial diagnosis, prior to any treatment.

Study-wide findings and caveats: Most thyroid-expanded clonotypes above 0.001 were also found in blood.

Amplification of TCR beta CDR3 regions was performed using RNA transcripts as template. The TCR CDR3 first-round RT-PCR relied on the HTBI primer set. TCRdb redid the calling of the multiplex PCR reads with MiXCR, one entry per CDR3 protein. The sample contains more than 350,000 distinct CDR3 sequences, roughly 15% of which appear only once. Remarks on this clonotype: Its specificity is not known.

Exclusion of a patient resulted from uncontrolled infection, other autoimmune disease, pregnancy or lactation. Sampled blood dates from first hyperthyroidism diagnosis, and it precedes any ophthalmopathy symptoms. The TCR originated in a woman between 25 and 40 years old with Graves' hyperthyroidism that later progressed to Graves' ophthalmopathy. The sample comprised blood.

The CDR3, as DNA: TGTGCCAGCAGTTTAAGCAGGCATCAGCCCCAGCATTTT. It translates to CASSLSRHQPQHF. The chain employs TRBV28 and TRBJ1-5, with D unresolved. Germline V lookup: CDR1 MDHEN, CDR2 SYDVKM. The CDR3 has 13 residues. V lost 2 bases and J 5 bases, leaving 7 bases between the germline ends.